This T cell receptor beta chain appears in the sequencing data of a study of T cell repertoires in cytomegalovirus infection. Overall study context: CMV epitopes, recently identified HLA-C-restricted and well-studied HLA-B-restricted, were used.

Trimming stripped 5 bases from V and 7 bases from J, with 15 bases between. CDR3 length equals 13 residues. CDR1 and CDR2 (germline): LNHNV, YYDKDF (reference sequence). This clonotype was seen only a few times. The antigen remains unidentified. Study-level points and caveats: Predominance within the ex vivo response was attributable to HLA-C-restricted CMV-specific TCR beta clonotypes.

A single record per CDR3 protein comes from TCRdb applying MiXCR to the reads. The sample lists about 150,000 distinct CDR3 sequences, roughly a third occurring once. The sample consisted of CD8+ T cells from cultured PBMCs, taken from culture after CMV antigen stimulation. The genes are TRBV15 and TRBJ2-7, with D possibly TRBD2 on 6 matching bases. The source of this sequence is a human donor in good health (CMV status not recorded). Some clones in this sample may be carry-over from other donors' samples. CDR3 nucleotide sequence: TGTGCCACCAGCGGCCTCTTGGGGGGAGAGCAGTACTTC. This encodes CATSGLLGGEQYF.